The table lists the clone carrying this TCR beta chain with a few counts. Antigen specificity is unknown. Sequencing was performed with immunoSEQ multiplex PCR; in TCRdb, only in-frame clones are kept and a portion is missing. In the table there are over 75,000 clones, 80% to 90% of which are singletons. Second-dose intervals near 4 or 12 weeks were combined. This sample was taken from a study of T cell responses to AZD1222 COVID-19 vaccine. Whole-study results and caveats: Repertoires in all cases were sampled only once the peak T cell response had passed. Seropositive AZD1222 recipients at baseline numbered only five or six. The donors showed a predominance of white British ancestry and of females, with possible underestimation of clonal diversity.

There are 12 residues in the CDR3. J gave up 7 bases and V 2 bases, and 3 bases lay outside the gene matches. CDR1 SQVTM and CDR2 ANQGSEA come from the germline V gene. The chain has TRBV29-1 and TRBJ2-5; 8 positions agree with TRBD1. Specimen: peripheral blood, collected 28 days after the second AZD1222 dose. The clonotype originates from an adult who received the AZD1222 COVID-19 vaccine. This chain's CDR3 is CSVELTGGTQYF. The CDR3 DNA reads as TGCAGCGTTGAATTAACAGGGGGGACCCAGTACTTC.